The 20 T cell receptor beta chains presented below share a single source sample, sequenced in a study of T cell responses to AZD1222 COVID-19 vaccine. Libraries were prepared by immunoSEQ multiplex PCR; TCRdb keeps only in-frame clonotypes and omits some of them. The profile shows roughly 190,000 clones, approximately 91% of them singletons. The specimen comprised peripheral blood, sampled 28 days after the second AZD1222 dose. The receptors were gathered from an adult who received the AZD1222 COVID-19 vaccine.

The V gene is TRBV19, the J gene TRBJ2-3; D not resolved. The CDR3 runs to 19 residues. V dropped 7 bases and J dropped 0 bases, with 26 bases sitting between them. Germline CDR1 is LNHDA and CDR2 is SQIVND (reference sequence). The CDR3 DNA is TGTGCCAGTACCCCTGGGTGGTGGAGTGCGTTAGCTAGCACAGATACGCAGTATTTT. Its protein is CASTPGWWSALASTDTQYF. The whole variable domain, filled in from reference TRBV19 and TRBJ2-3, reads DGGITQSPKYLFRKEGQNVTLSCEQNLNHDAMYWYRQDPGQGLRLIYYSQIVNDFQKGDIAEGYSVSREKKESFPLTVTSAQKNPTAFYLCASTPGWWSALASTDTQYFGPGTRLTVL.

V usage is TRBV9 and J usage is TRBJ2-3; a possible D gene is TRBD2 (6 bases). CDR3 length: 16 residues. Trimming left V 4 bases short and J 2 bases short, with 17 bases between. Germline V CDR1 and CDR2: SGDLS, YYNGEE. CDR3 sequence reads: CASSPRGGDPTDTQYF. CDR3 coding DNA: TGTGCCAGCAGCCCCCGGGGAGGAGACCCCACAGATACGCAGTATTTT.

This chain connects TRBV2 to TRBJ2-7, with D perhaps being TRBD1 or TRBD2 (5 bases each). The V and J ends lost 10 bases and 6 bases respectively, with 16 bases between them. The CDR3 consists of 12 residues. Germline CDR1 SNHLY, CDR2 FYNNEI. The CDR3 DNA follows: TGTGCCACCTGGGACCGAGTTCGCGAGCAGTACTTC. Translation gives CATWDRVREQYF.

The CDR3 coding sequence is TGTGCCAGCAGCGTAGGGCGGGCTCAGTACTTC. Translating gives CASSVGRAQYF. J is TRBJ2-7 and V is TRBV9, with D possibly matching TRBD2 (5 bases). Germline values: CDR1 SGDLS, CDR2 YYNGEE. The CDR3 has 11 amino acids. The V and J ends lost 0 bases and 10 bases respectively, with 8 bases between them.

The chain has TRBV7-3 and TRBJ2-1; 8 bases match TRBD1. The V gene end was trimmed by 5 bases and the J gene end by 6 bases; junction bases not matched to a gene: 15. The V gene's germline CDR1 is SGHTA and CDR2 FQGTGA. This CDR3 region has 17 residues. CDR3 bases: TGTGCCAGCAGCCAAATCGGACAGGGAGTATCTTTCAATGAGCAGTTCTTC. Translation gives CASSQIGQGVSFNEQFF.

The chain combines TRBV10-3 with TRBJ1-2; 7 bases line up with TRBD1. The J segment lost 9 bases and the V segment lost 6 bases, leaving 10 bases of the junction unmatched. Germline CDR1 is ENHRY and CDR2 is SYGVKD. The CDR3 is made up of 13 amino acids. In DNA, the CDR3 is TGTGCCATCAGCACAGGGGAATTTCGTAGCTACACCTTC. Translated: CAISTGEFRSYTF.

V usage is TRBV30 and J usage is TRBJ1-1; D remains ambiguous. V was shortened by 2 bases and J by 0 bases, with 7 bases between the two germline ends. CDR1 and CDR2 from the germline V gene are GTSNPN and SVGIG (reference sequence). This CDR3 is 13 amino acids long. The CDR3 reads CAWSPRMNTEAFF. CDR3 sequence (DNA): TGTGCCTGGAGTCCAAGAATGAACACTGAAGCTTTCTTT.

This clone was found once. The chain recombines TRBV6-2 or TRBV6-3 with TRBJ2-4; TRBD2 matches at 10 bases. The CDR3 has 16 residues. V trimming: 2 bases; J trimming: 3 bases; junction bases outside the gene matches: 4. CDR1 and CDR2 (germline): MNHEY, SVGEGT. CDR3 region: CASSYVAGGYKNIQYF. The CDR3 bases are TGTGCCAGCAGTTACGTAGCGGGGGGATACAAAAACATTCAGTACTTC.

This clone appeared once. The chain links TRBV18 to TRBJ2-7, with a weak D call TRBD1 (5 bases). Trimming left V 3 bases short and J 1 base short, with 10 bases between. This CDR3 has 14 amino acids. Germline CDR1 is KGHSH and CDR2 is LQKENI. As DNA, the CDR3 is TGTGCCAGCTCACCCAGACAGAGGTCCTACGAGCAGTACTTC. Amino acids: CASSPRQRSYEQYF.

This clone came up a few times. The genes are TRBV28 and TRBJ1-2; the D is unclear. In germline, CDR1 is MDHEN, CDR2 SYDVKM. Trimming cost V 1 base and J 4 bases, with 13 bases left between them. CDR3 length equals 15 residues. The CDR3 loop reads CASSLSAPRLYGYTF. In DNA, the CDR3 is TGTGCCAGCAGTTTATCCGCCCCGCGTCTCTATGGCTACACCTTC.

The V and J genes are TRBV7-9 and TRBJ2-2; D might be TRBD1 (6 bases). Per germline, CDR1 SEHNR and CDR2 FQNEAQ (reference sequence). V shed 6 bases and J shed 4 bases, with 21 bases lying between them. The CDR3 contains 17 residues. CDR3 in amino acids: CASSGARGIARTGELFF. For the CDR3, the DNA is TGTGCCAGCAGTGGGGCCAGGGGAATCGCCCGCACCGGGGAGCTGTTTTTT. The full variable domain, its missing parts supplied by reference TRBV7-9 and TRBJ2-2, is DTGVSQNPRHKITKRGQNVTFRCDPISEHNRLYWYRQTLGQGPEFLTYFQNEAQLEKSRLLSDRFSAERPKGSFSTLEIQRTEQGDSAMYLCASSGARGIARTGELFFGEGSRLTVL.

This clone has a single count. This chain links TRBV6-1 with TRBJ2-7, with 11 bases that match TRBD1. The V gene's germline CDR1 is MNHNS and CDR2 SASEGT. Trimming at V came to 6 bases and at J to 3 bases, leaving 4 bases not matched to a gene. This CDR3 region has 14 residues. The CDR3 DNA sequence: TGTGCCAGCAGGGGGACAGGGGGGTACTACGAGCAGTACTTC. Translation gives CASRGTGGYYEQYF.

J is TRBJ2-7 and V is TRBV2; TRBD1 might be the D (5 bases). This CDR3 contains 15 residues. V was clipped by 4 bases and J by 5 bases, with 18 bases between them. CDR1 and CDR2 from the germline V gene are SNHLY and FYNNEI. CDR3 sequence: CASSAFGAAPNEQYF. The CDR3 DNA reads as TGTGCCAGCAGTGCCTTTGGGGCCGCCCCCAACGAGCAGTACTTC.

The rearrangement joins TRBV11-3 to TRBJ1-1, with D perhaps TRBD1 (6 bases). Germline V gene data show CDR1 as SGHNT and CDR2 as YENEEA. The CDR3 is 14 residues long. V lost 4 bases, J lost 7 bases, and 16 bases lay in between. The CDR3 protein is CASSSGRGRSEAFF. The CDR3 coding sequence is TGTGCCAGCAGCTCAGGGCGGGGGCGCAGTGAAGCTTTCTTT.

V and J are TRBV19 and TRBJ2-7; possibly TRBD2 for D (6 bases). Germline V gene lookup returns CDR1 LNHDA and CDR2 SQIVND (reference sequence). There are 13 residues in the CDR3. With 4 bases removed from V and 5 bases from J, the gap between germline ends came to 12 bases. CDR3 bases: TGTGCCAGTAGTACAGGAGGGCTCGACGAGCAGTACTTC. Amino acid sequence: CASSTGGLDEQYF. Complete variable domain (other parts from reference TRBV19 and TRBJ2-7): DGGITQSPKYLFRKEGQNVTLSCEQNLNHDAMYWYRQDPGQGLRLIYYSQIVNDFQKGDIAEGYSVSREKKESFPLTVTSAQKNPTAFYLCASSTGGLDEQYFGPGTRLTVT.

This CDR3 is CASSLAGAQAKNIQYF. The DNA of the CDR3 is TGCGCCAGCAGCTTGGCAGGGGCACAGGCCAAAAACATTCAGTACTTC. The chain employs TRBV5-1 and TRBJ2-4; tentative D call: TRBD1 (6 bases). CDR3 length equals 16 residues. V dropped 0 bases and J dropped 1 base, with 11 bases sitting between them. Germline lookup yields CDR1 SGHRS and CDR2 YFSETQ.

V gene TRBV7-3 combines with J gene TRBJ2-3; D is perhaps TRBD1 or TRBD2 (5 bases each). This CDR3 is 15 amino acids long. CDR1 SGHTA and CDR2 FQGTGA come from the germline V gene. V lost 1 base to trimming and J lost 2 bases, with 10 bases between them. The CDR3 DNA sequence: TGTGCCAGCAGCTTAATGGCAGGGACCACAGATACGCAGTATTTT. Translation gives CASSLMAGTTDTQYF.

This clone was observed a handful of times. The chain recombines TRBV3-1 (or the pseudogene TRBV3-2) with TRBJ2-7, with TRBD1 as a possible D gene (5 bases). The CDR3 consists of 13 residues. Trimming pared 0 bases from V and 3 bases from J, leaving 6 bases between. Per the germline V gene, CDR1 is LGHDT and CDR2 is YNNKEL (reference sequence). CDR3 in DNA: TGTGCCAGCAGCCAAGAACAGGTCTACGAGCAGTACTTC. This translates into CASSQEQVYEQYF.

This clone occurred once. The V call is TRBV19, the J call TRBJ2-7, with TRBD2 identical over 7 bases. From germline, CDR1 is LNHDA and CDR2 SQIVND (reference sequence). V shed 7 bases, J shed 2 bases, and the junction held 11 bases outside the gene matches. The CDR3 covers 15 residues. This CDR3 is CASTPGGATAYEQYF. In DNA, the CDR3 is TGTGCCAGTACCCCGGGAGGAGCGACCGCCTACGAGCAGTACTTC. Complete variable domain (other parts from reference TRBV19 and TRBJ2-7): DGGITQSPKYLFRKEGQNVTLSCEQNLNHDAMYWYRQDPGQGLRLIYYSQIVNDFQKGDIAEGYSVSREKKESFPLTVTSAQKNPTAFYLCASTPGGATAYEQYFGPGTRLTVT.

The rearrangement uses TRBV11-3 and TRBJ1-2; 8 bases line up with TRBD1. The CDR3 spans 13 residues. Germline-derived CDR1 and CDR2 are SGHNT and YENEEA. With 2 bases clipped from V and 5 bases from J, the junction kept 1 base outside the gene matches. Written as DNA, the CDR3 is TGTGCCAGCAGCTTAAACAGGGGGTATGGCTACACCTTC. Translated: CASSLNRGYGYTF.